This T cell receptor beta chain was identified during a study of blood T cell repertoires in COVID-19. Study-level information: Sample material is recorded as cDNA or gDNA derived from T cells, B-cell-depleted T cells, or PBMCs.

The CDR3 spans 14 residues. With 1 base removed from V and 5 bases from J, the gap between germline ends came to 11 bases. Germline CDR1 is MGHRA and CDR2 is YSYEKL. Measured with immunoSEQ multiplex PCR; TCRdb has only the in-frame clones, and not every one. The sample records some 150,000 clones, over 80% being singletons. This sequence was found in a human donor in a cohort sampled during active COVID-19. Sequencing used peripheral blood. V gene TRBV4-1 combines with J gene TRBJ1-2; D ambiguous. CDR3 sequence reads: CASSQVQATYGYTF. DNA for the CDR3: TGCGCCAGCAGCCAAGTTCAGGCCACATATGGCTACACCTTC.